The clone carrying this T cell receptor beta chain was recorded at least ten times. Its antigen is currently unknown. The sample is drawn from a study of response to subunit inactivated influenza vaccine. General observations from the study: Only a handful of new T cells, the authors suggested, are recruited with each seasonal influenza vaccination.

TCRdb re-called the RT-PCR reads through MiXCR, storing one row per CDR3 protein. The sample records about 540,000 distinct CDR3 sequences, less than 25% being singletons. The V gene's germline CDR1 is SGHTA and CDR2 FQGNSA. This CDR3 is built from 13 residues. Trimming removed 7 bases from V and 2 bases from J, with 10 bases in between. These same data were also listed under a study on T cells expressing NK-cell markers. That report notes: Production of TCR beta cDNA relied on 5'RACE template switching with UMIs. It was from sorted CD3+CD56+NKG2C+, CD3+CD56+NKG2C- and CD3+CD56-NKG2C+ T cells that TCR beta repertoires came. One observes that, in a few donors, these clonotypes were also the leading ones within the CD3+CD56-NKG2C+ fraction.

This specimen consisted of CD4+ T cells sorted from PBMCs, obtained 11 to 12 days after vaccination. The sequence derives from a man in his fifties or sixties who received an inactivated influenza vaccine. The chain recombines TRBV7-2 with TRBJ2-3; either TRBD1 or TRBD2 may fit D (5 bases each). CDR3: CASTRGPTDTQYF. DNA of the CDR3: TGTGCCAGCACCCGGGGCCCCACAGATACGCAGTATTTT.